Listed below are T cell receptor beta chains from one sample, sequenced in a study of vaccination and CD4 T cells after COVID-19. For these receptors, no antigen is known. TCRdb analysed the PCR reads with MiXCR anew, one entry per CDR3 protein. The sample shows 14,000 or so distinct CDR3 sequences, 24% of them seen only once. This specimen was CD4+ T cells from blood, cultured in vitro, taken after SARS-CoV-2 vaccination. These receptors all stem from a human donor who had recovered from COVID-19. CDR3s include the opening cysteine and the closing phenylalanine or tryptophan. The D gene is left open where the match is weak. Part of the rows lack a size; the others show once, few, many or a class for expanded clones.

d_gene | abundance | j_gene | v_gene | CDR3aa | CDR3nt
NA | NA | TRBJ2-7 | TRBV20-1 | CSASSRLKNSYEQYF | TGCAGTGCTAGTTCTCGTCTCAAAAACTCCTACGAGCAGTACTTC
TRBD2 | few | TRBJ2-5 | TRBV7-2 | CASSFEREGAQYF | TGTGCCAGCAGCTTCGAGCGGGAGGGGGCCCAGTACTTC
NA | NA | TRBJ1-4 | TRBV6-1 | CASSPTATNEKLFF | TGTGCCAGCAGTCCGACAGCAACTAATGAAAAACTGTTTTTT
TRBD1 | NA | TRBJ1-5 | TRBV28 | CASSLSTGTGQPQHF | TGTGCCAGCAGTTTGTCGACAGGGACGGGCCAGCCCCAGCATTTT
NA | few | TRBJ2-5 | TRBV7-9 | CASSLAQGGGQETQYF | TGTGCCAGCAGCTTAGCGCAGGGCGGTGGCCAAGAGACCCAGTACTTC
TRBD1 | few | TRBJ2-5 | TRBV20-1 | CSAKRQGRETQYF | TGCAGTGCTAAGAGACAGGGTAGAGAGACCCAGTACTTC
NA | NA | TRBJ2-1 | TRBV27 | CASSSLEPNNEQFF | TGTGCCAGCAGTTCCCTCGAACCGAACAATGAGCAGTTCTTC
TRBD2 | once | TRBJ2-3 | TRBV7-3 | CASSQGLAGVPGTDTQYF | TGTGCCAGCAGCCAGGGACTAGCGGGAGTTCCCGGCACAGATACGCAGTATTTT
TRBD1 | NA | TRBJ1-2 | TRBV24-1 | CATSDPGQGFDYGYTF | TGTGCCACCAGTGACCCAGGACAGGGATTCGACTATGGCTACACCTTC
NA | few | TRBJ1-5 | TRBV19 | CASSIPGLGVDPQHF | TGTGCCAGTAGTATTCCGGGGTTAGGGGTAGATCCCCAGCATTTT
NA | NA | TRBJ2-1 | TRBV20-1 | CSARVVGRGYNEQFF | TGCAGTGCTAGAGTTGTGGGACGGGGGTACAATGAGCAGTTCTTC
TRBD2 | few | TRBJ2-7 | TRBV4-2 | CASSLLTSGSYEQYF | TGTGCCAGCAGCCTCTTAACGAGCGGGAGCTACGAGCAGTACTTC
NA | few | TRBJ2-2 | TRBV7-7 | CASSPGAQYTGELFF | TGTGCTAGCAGCCCAGGGGCCCAGTACACCGGGGAGCTGTTTTTT
TRBD2 | NA | TRBJ2-1 | TRBV28 | CASSYAIAGVREQFF | TGTGCCAGCAGTTATGCAATAGCGGGAGTGCGGGAGCAGTTCTTC
TRBD1 | NA | TRBJ2-5 | TRBV28 | CASSKDRLGLQETQYF | TGTGCCAGCAGCAAGGACAGGCTGGGCCTCCAAGAGACCCAGTACTTC
TRBD2 | few | TRBJ2-7 | TRBV7-2 | CASSLTSGSGGAYEQYF | TGTGCCAGCAGCCTGACTAGCGGGAGTGGTGGGGCCTACGAGCAGTACTTC
TRBD2 | few | TRBJ2-7 | TRBV20-1 | CSGRGGSGYEQYF | TGCAGTGGGCGCGGGGGGAGTGGCTACGAGCAGTACTTC
NA | large | TRBJ1-2 | TRBV4-1 | CASSQGAGAGGYTF | TGCGCCAGCAGCCAAGGGGCGGGGGCGGGTGGCTACACCTTC
NA | few | TRBJ1-2 | TRBV18 | CASSPQTVYGYTF | TGTGCCAGCTCACCACAGACAGTCTATGGCTACACCTTC
TRBD2 | NA | TRBJ2-7 | TRBV20-1 | CSAQRTSHSYEQYF | TGCAGTGCTCAGCGGACTAGCCACTCCTACGAGCAGTACTTC
NA | NA | TRBJ2-7 | TRBV19 | CASSLRSSAPYEQYF | TGTGCCAGTAGTCTAAGGTCTAGCGCGCCCTACGAGCAGTACTTC
NA | medium-sized | TRBJ2-1 | TRBV20-1 | CSATDYNEQFF | TGCAGTGCTACAGATTACAATGAGCAGTTCTTC
TRBD2 | NA | TRBJ2-3 | TRBV10-3 | CAIRTSLTADTQYF | TGTGCCATTCGGACTAGCCTGACTGCAGATACGCAGTATTTT
NA | NA | TRBJ2-2 | TRBV6-2/TRBV6-3 | CASSLQGFAGELFF | TGTGCCAGCAGTTTACAGGGTTTCGCCGGGGAGCTGTTTTTT
NA | NA | TRBJ1-1 | TRBV24-1 | CATSDSGSEAFF | TGTGCCACCAGTGATTCTGGATCTGAAGCTTTCTTT
NA | medium-sized | TRBJ1-2 | TRBV7-2 | CASSLVLAGYGYTF | TGTGCCAGCAGCTTAGTTCTGGCCGGCTATGGCTACACCTTC
NA | few | TRBJ2-1 | TRBV14 | CASSQGSRYNEQFF | TGTGCCAGCAGCCAGGGCAGCCGATACAATGAGCAGTTCTTC
NA | few | TRBJ2-2 | TRBV7-2 | CASRGRVGTGELFF | TGTGCCAGCAGAGGCAGGGTTGGGACCGGGGAGCTGTTTTTT
NA | medium-sized | TRBJ1-2 | TRBV7-2 | CASSWGAGVGYGYTF | TGTGCCAGCAGCTGGGGGGCGGGGGTAGGGTATGGCTACACCTTC
TRBD1 | few | TRBJ1-2 | TRBV19 | CASTGQVDGYTF | TGTGCCAGTACAGGACAGGTTGATGGCTACACCTTC
TRBD2 | NA | TRBJ2-7 | TRBV24-1 | CATSDSQAGFGEQYF | TGTGCCACCAGTGATTCCCAAGCGGGGTTTGGTGAGCAGTACTTC